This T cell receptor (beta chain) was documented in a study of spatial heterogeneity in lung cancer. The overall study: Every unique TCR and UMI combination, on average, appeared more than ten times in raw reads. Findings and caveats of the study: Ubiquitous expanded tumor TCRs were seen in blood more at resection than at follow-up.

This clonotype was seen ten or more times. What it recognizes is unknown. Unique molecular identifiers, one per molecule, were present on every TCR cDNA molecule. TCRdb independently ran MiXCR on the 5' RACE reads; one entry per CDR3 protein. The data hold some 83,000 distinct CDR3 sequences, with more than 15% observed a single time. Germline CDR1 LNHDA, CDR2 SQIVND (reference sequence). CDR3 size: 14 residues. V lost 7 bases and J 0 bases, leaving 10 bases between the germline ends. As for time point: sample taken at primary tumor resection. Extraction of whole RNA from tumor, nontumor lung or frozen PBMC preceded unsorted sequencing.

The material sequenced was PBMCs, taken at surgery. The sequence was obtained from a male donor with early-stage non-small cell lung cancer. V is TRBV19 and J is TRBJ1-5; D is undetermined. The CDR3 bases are TGTGCCAGTACCAGGCTGGATAGCAATCAGCCCCAGCATTTT. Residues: CASTRLDSNQPQHF.